This T cell receptor beta chain is drawn from a study of control samples from healthy donors and cancer patients. Produced via immunoSEQ multiplex PCR; TCRdb's table is partial and in-frame only. There are 150,000 to 200,000 clones in the sample; just over 85% occur only once, and around 1.6% lies in the top ten. V was shortened by 0 bases and J by 6 bases, with 9 bases between the two germline ends. The CDR3 totals 14 residues. Germline CDR1 reads SGHNT; CDR2 reads YYREEE (reference sequence). The sequenced material came from blood. This clonotype was sampled from a young man in good health. The rearrangement links TRBV5-4 to TRBJ2-2; a weak D match, TRBD2 (5 bases). DNA of the CDR3: TGTGCCAGCAGCTTGGACCTAGCATCCGGGGAGCTGTTTTTT. Translated, it gives CASSLDLASGELFF. Full variable domain (outside the CDR3, taken from reference TRBV5-4 and TRBJ2-2): ETGVTQSPTHLIKTRGQQVTLRCSSQSGHNTVSWYQQALGQGPQFIFQYYREEENGRGNFPPRFSGLQFPNYSSELNVNALELDDSALYLCASSLDLASGELFFGEGSRLTVL.